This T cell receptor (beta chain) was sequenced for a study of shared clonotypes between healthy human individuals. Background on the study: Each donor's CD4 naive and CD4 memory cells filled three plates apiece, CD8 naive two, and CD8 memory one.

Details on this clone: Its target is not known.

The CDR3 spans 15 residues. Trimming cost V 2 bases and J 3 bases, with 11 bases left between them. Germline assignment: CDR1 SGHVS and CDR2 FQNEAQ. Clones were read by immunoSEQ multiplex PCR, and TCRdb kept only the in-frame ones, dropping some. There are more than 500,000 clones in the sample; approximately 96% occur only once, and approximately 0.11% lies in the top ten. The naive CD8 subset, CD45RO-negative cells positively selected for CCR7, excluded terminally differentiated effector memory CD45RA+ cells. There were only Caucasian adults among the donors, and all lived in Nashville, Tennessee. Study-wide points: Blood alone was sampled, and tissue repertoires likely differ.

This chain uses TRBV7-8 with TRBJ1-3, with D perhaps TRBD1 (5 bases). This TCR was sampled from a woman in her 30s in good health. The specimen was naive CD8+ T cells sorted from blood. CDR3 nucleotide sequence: TGTGCCAGCAGCTTACTGGGGGGACTTGGAAACACCATATATTTT. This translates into CASSLLGGLGNTIYF.